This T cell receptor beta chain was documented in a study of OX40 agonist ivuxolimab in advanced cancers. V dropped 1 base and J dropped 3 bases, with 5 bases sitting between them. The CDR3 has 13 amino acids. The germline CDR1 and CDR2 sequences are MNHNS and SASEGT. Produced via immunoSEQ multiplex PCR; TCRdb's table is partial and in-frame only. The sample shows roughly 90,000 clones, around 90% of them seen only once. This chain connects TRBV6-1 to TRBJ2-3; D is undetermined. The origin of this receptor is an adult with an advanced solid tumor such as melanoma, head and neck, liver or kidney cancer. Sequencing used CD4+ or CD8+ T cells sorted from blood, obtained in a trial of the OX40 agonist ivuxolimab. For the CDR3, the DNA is TGTGCCAGCAGTGAAGTTGGGACAGATACGCAGTATTTT. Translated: CASSEVGTDTQYF.